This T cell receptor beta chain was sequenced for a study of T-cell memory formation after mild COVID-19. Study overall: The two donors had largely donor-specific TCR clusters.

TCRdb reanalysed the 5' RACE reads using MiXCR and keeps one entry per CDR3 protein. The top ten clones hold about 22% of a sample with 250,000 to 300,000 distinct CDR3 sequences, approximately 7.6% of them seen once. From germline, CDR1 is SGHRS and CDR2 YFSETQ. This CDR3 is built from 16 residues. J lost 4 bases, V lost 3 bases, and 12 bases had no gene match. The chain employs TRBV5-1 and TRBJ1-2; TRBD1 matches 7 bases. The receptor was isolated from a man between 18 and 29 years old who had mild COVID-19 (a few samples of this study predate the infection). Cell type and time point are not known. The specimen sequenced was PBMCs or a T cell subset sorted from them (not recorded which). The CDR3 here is CASSSETGFLGYGYTF. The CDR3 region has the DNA TGCGCCAGCAGCTCAGAGACAGGGTTTCTTGGCTATGGCTACACCTTC.